The rows below give T cell receptor beta chains drawn from one sample of a study of cytomegalovirus exposure and HLA in healthy donors. The data were produced by immunoSEQ multiplex PCR, yet TCRdb's version contains in-frame clones alone and is incomplete. The sample lists 200,000 to 250,000 clones, 80% to 95% occurring once. Sequenced input: PBMCs. The receptors come from a woman in her late teens or twenties in good health and CMV-seronegative. Both conserved end residues are part of each CDR3.

V	J	CDR3
TRBV25-1	TRBJ1-3	CASSEPTGLGNTIYF
TRBV5-1	TRBJ1-6	CASRATQTGHNSPLHF
TRBV5-1	TRBJ2-7	CASSLGQSYEQYF
TRBV30	TRBJ2-1	CAWASGRGLFEQFF
TRBV19	TRBJ2-1	CASVGATRNEQFF
TRBV5-4	TRBJ2-7	CASSFALGAGLGYEQYF
TRBV6-6	TRBJ1-2	CASSRTGTNGYTF
TRBV6-5	TRBJ1-2	CASSYYQGPYYGYTF
TRBV30	TRBJ2-3	CAWRGLLLTDTQYF
TRBV6-1	TRBJ2-3	CASSELDREEGTDTQYF
TRBV6-5	TRBJ2-7	CASSRSGGSGYEQYF
TRBV11-3	TRBJ2-3	CASSVGQAQGSTDTQYF
TRBV10-1	TRBJ1-1	CASSDRGNTEAFF
TRBV18	TRBJ1-2	CASSAGGPPALYGYTF
TRBV11-2	TRBJ2-7	CASSLSRRSYEQYF
TRBV28	TRBJ2-1	CASSWGVDEQFF
TRBV6-5	TRBJ2-4	CASSYRQGNIQYF
TRBV28	TRBJ1-1	CASSRQGVADTEAFF
TRBV9	TRBJ2-1	CASSGPTPGVRNEQFF
TRBV11-2	TRBJ1-2	CASSRSAGYNGYTF
TRBV7-9	TRBJ2-1	CASSSVREYNEQFF
TRBV28	TRBJ1-4	CASSTPGLNEKLFF
TRBV5-1	TRBJ2-1	CASSWGLAGISYNEQFF
TRBV19	TRBJ1-5	CASSSGQSSGYNQPQHF
TRBV28	TRBJ1-4	CASSLPATNEKLFF
TRBV25-1	TRBJ2-5	CASSESNRRETQYF
TRBV9	TRBJ1-2	CASSAYTGDGYTF
TRBV27	TRBJ2-3	CASSLGSGVRTDTQYF
TRBV27	TRBJ2-2	CASSLSGTSGRSGELFF
TRBV28	TRBJ2-3	CASGLAGGADTQYF
TRBV10-2	TRBJ2-2	CATEALASTGELFF
TRBV6-1	TRBJ2-7	CASSEVRGLADPSRYEQYF
TRBV18	TRBJ1-2	CASSTGVDLHGYTF
TRBV5-1	TRBJ1-4	CASSMDSNEKLFF
TRBV19	TRBJ1-2	CASRRQGGGYTF
TRBV5-1	TRBJ1-3	CASSLNGDSGNTIYF
TRBV6-5	TRBJ1-1	CASQGQGMNTEAFF
TRBV5-1	TRBJ2-5	CASSGTGDFGETQYF
TRBV7-2	TRBJ2-7	CASSPGQVTYEQYF
TRBV6-1	TRBJ1-1	CASSALDRTTEAFF
TRBV2	TRBJ1-5	CASSGPRQGDNKPQHF
TRBV5-1	TRBJ1-3	CASSLEGRRGNTIYF
TRBV20-1	TRBJ2-1	CSARGLVEQFF
TRBV5-4	TRBJ1-2	CASSRTGANYGYTF
TRBV19	TRBJ1-2	CAGRTGTYGYTF
TRBV28	TRBJ1-5	CASSNTGGRSNQPQHF
TRBV10-3	TRBJ2-7	CAIDPSGSRSVSQQYF
TRBV19	TRBJ2-2	CASSIPVVAGVTGELFF
TRBV11-1	TRBJ2-7	CASSLSGLAGTEQYF
TRBV19	TRBJ1-3	CASSDRTGGAATRNTIYF
TRBV2	TRBJ2-1	CASSLGLAGAYNEQFF
TRBV30	TRBJ2-1	CAWTRGRYNEQFF
TRBV15	TRBJ1-4	CATSRENRGLEKLFF
TRBV6-6	TRBJ2-1	CASNSPLGAGANEQFF
TRBV7-2	TRBJ2-7	CASSLVAGVTEQYF
TRBV2	TRBJ2-5	CASSALRGRLAGAPLQETQYF
TRBV30	TRBJ2-3	CAWSWLGTDTQYF